A selection of T cell receptor beta chains follows, all from one sample in a study of technical replicates of blood from a few donors. Method: immunoSEQ multiplex PCR; TCRdb's copy keeps in-frame clones and lacks some. The sample lists about 83,000 clones, 90% to 95% occurring once. The specimen was T cells isolated from PBMCs. The source of these receptors is a human donor in good health. Both conserved end residues are part of each CDR3. D genes are given only for firm matches. Some rows have no size entry. The others give once, few or many, or a class for an expanded clone.

>-|TRBJ1-1|-|TRBV4-1
TGCGCCAGCAGCCAAGATCTAGGGGCCGTAAACACTGAAGCTTTCTTT
CASSQDLGAVNTEAFF
>-|TRBJ2-1|TRBD2|TRBV5-1
TGCGCCAGCAGCCCAGACCTAACTCTAGCGGGGTCCTACAATGAGCAGTTCTTC
CASSPDLTLAGSYNEQFF
>once|TRBJ2-1|TRBD1|TRBV28
TGTGCCAGCAGTTTCTCAGGGACAGGGGACCAGGAGCAGTTCTTC
CASSFSGTGDQEQFF
>-|TRBJ2-4|-|TRBV25-1
TGTGCCAGCAGTCTGGCGGGGCAGGACATTCAGTACTTC
CASSLAGQDIQYF
>-|TRBJ2-7|-|TRBV5-1
TGCGCCAGCAGCTTCGGGAGCTCCTACGAGCAGTACTTC
CASSFGSSYEQYF
>-|TRBJ1-3|-|TRBV4-1
TGCGCCAGCAGCCGGACGGGGTCTAGTCTCGGCTCTGGAAACACCATATATTTT
CASSRTGSSLGSGNTIYF
>-|TRBJ2-6|TRBD1|TRBV10-3
TGTGCCATCAGGACAGGGTGGCCCGGGGCCAACGTCCTGACTTTC
CAIRTGWPGANVLTF
>-|TRBJ1-2|TRBD1|TRBV2
TGTGCCAGCAACCCTGGACAGGGGTACTATGGCTACACCTTC
CASNPGQGYYGYTF
>-|TRBJ2-5|TRBD2|TRBV19
TGTGCCACTCAGACTAGCGGTCAAGAGACCCAGTACTTC
CATQTSGQETQYF
>-|TRBJ2-7|-|TRBV15
TGTGCCACCAGTCAGGCACTAGGTACCTACGAGCAGTACTTC
CATSQALGTYEQYF
>-|TRBJ2-5|TRBD1|TRBV5-1
TGCGCCAGTACGTTTTTCCTCAGGGGGCTTGAGACCCAGTACTTC
CASTFFLRGLETQYF
>-|TRBJ1-1|TRBD1|TRBV29-1
TGCAGCGGTCTACAGGGGGCAAATGAAGCTTTCTTT
CSGLQGANEAFF
>-|TRBJ2-6|-|TRBV6-4
TGTGCCAGCAGTGAAGTAGGAGGGGCTGGGGCCAACGTCCTGACTTTC
CASSEVGGAGANVLTF
>-|TRBJ2-1|-|TRBV28
TGTGCCAGCAGTATCAACCCTTCGGACAGTAACTACAATGAGCAGTTCTTC
CASSINPSDSNYNEQFF
>-|TRBJ1-1|TRBD1|TRBV7-9
TGTGCCAGCAGCGCGACAGGGCAAACTGAAGCTTTCTTT
CASSATGQTEAFF
>-|TRBJ2-7|TRBD2|TRBV5-1
TGCGCCAGCAGCTTGGCTTCCAGCGGGAGAGGAGAGCAGTACTTC
CASSLASSGRGEQYF
>-|TRBJ1-5|TRBD1|TRBV18
TGTGCCAGCTCACGGGACAGGGTCGTACAAGGCAATCAGCCCCAGCATTTT
CASSRDRVVQGNQPQHF
>-|TRBJ2-7|-|TRBV6-5
TGTGCCAGCAGTTACAGGGAGACCTACGAGCAGTACTTC
CASSYRETYEQYF
>-|TRBJ2-2|-|TRBV5-4
TGTGCCAGCAGCCCAAATACCGGGGAGCTGTTTTTT
CASSPNTGELFF
>few|TRBJ1-4|-|TRBV6-5
TGTGCCAGCAGTTACTCGAGGGGGACTAATGAAAAACTGTTTTTT
CASSYSRGTNEKLFF
>-|TRBJ1-5|TRBD1|TRBV28
TGTGCCAGCAGTCATGACAGGGGGAATCAGCCCCAGCATTTT
CASSHDRGNQPQHF
>once|TRBJ2-5|TRBD2|TRBV7-9
TGTGCCAGCAGCCTAGGACTAGCGGGAGGGGAGACCCAGTACTTC
CASSLGLAGGETQYF
>-|TRBJ2-7|-|TRBV14
TGTGCCAGCAGCCAAGATCCGGGGTTAACCTACGAGCAGTACTTC
CASSQDPGLTYEQYF